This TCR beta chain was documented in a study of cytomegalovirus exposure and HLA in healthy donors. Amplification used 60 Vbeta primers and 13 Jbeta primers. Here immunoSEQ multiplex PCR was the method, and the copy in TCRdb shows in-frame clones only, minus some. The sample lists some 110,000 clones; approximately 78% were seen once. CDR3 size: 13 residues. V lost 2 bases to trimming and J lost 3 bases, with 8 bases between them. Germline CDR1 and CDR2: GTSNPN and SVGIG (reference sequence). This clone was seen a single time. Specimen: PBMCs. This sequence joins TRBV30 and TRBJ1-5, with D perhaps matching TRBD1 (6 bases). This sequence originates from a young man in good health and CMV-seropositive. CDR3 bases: TGTGCCTGGAGTAACAGGGACAATCAGCCCCAGCATTTT. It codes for CAWSNRDNQPQHF.